The TCR beta chain described here comes from a study of blood T cells in healthy people across ages. Next came a second PCR, run for roughly 6 to 11 cycles, which used a sample-barcoded 5' primer along with a J-beta primer mix. Tagging of each cDNA molecule was performed by a template-switch adaptor with 12 random nucleotides. Each CDR3 protein is one row after TCRdb ran MiXCR on the 5' RACE reads. The sample holds 590,000 or so distinct CDR3 sequences, around 31% seen once. After removal of 4 bases from V and 6 bases from J, the junction contained 10 bases not matched to a gene. Germline-derived CDR1 and CDR2 are SGHDN and FVKESK. The CDR3 runs to 16 residues. This clonotype has at least ten counts.

This clonotype was obtained from a woman older than 75 in good health. This chain uses TRBV14 with TRBJ2-1, with 9 bases matching TRBD2. Sequencing was performed on blood. The CDR3 sequence: CASSRRSAGGGNEQFF. As DNA, the CDR3 is TGTGCCAGCAGCCGGAGGTCAGCGGGGGGTGGCAATGAGCAGTTCTTC.